The rows below give T cell receptor beta chains drawn from one sample of a study of CD8 T cells in ankylosing spondylitis. TCRdb reprocessed the 5' RACE reads via MiXCR and lists one record per CDR3 protein. The table has over 600,000 distinct CDR3 sequences, under 20% seen once. The sample was blood, either unsorted or a sorted T cell fraction (not recorded which). The receptors were gathered from a male donor with ankylosing spondylitis. Both conserved end residues are part of each CDR3. D genes are given only for firm matches. The size field is filled for only some rows; it gives once, few, many or a size class.

v_call	j_call	d_call	clone_size	cdr3_nt	cdr3_aa
TRBV20-1	TRBJ1-5	TRBD1	few	TGCAGTGCTCCGGGACAGGGCCCCAATCAGCCCCAGCATTTT	CSAPGQGPNQPQHF
TRBV20-1	TRBJ2-3	TRBD2	few	TGCAGTGCTAGGATACTAGCGTTGGAACTTTTT	CSARILALELF
TRBV6-1	TRBJ1-2	TRBD1	few	TGTGCCAGCAGACCTAGACAGACAGGGCGTTATGGCTACACCTTC	CASRPRQTGRYGYTF
TRBV28	TRBJ2-2	TRBD1	few	TGTGCCAGCAGTTTACCGAGACAGGGCGGTCTTCTGGCGAACACCGGGGAGCTGTTTTTT	CASSLPRQGGLLANTGELFF
TRBV12-3/TRBV12-4	TRBJ2-7	.	few	TGTGCCAGCAGTTTAGCGGGGAAAGACTACGAGCAGTACTTC	CASSLAGKDYEQYF
TRBV7-3	TRBJ2-5	.	.	TGTGCCAGCAGCTTCGTCCCCGAAGAGACCCAGTACTTC	CASSFVPEETQYF
TRBV11-3	TRBJ1-3	.	few	TGTGCCAGCAGCTTAGCCCTGGGAAACACCATATATTTT	CASSLALGNTIYF
TRBV20-1	TRBJ2-7	TRBD2	few	TGCAGTGGTCGAACCCTCCTAGCGGGGAGCTCCTACGAGCAGTACTTC	CSGRTLLAGSSYEQYF
TRBV7-2	TRBJ2-7	.	.	TGTGCCAGCAGCTTAGGACTAGGGACCCCCTACGAGCAGTACTTC	CASSLGLGTPYEQYF
TRBV18	TRBJ2-6	.	.	TGTGCCAGCTCACCAATAGACAGTCTGAACTCTGGGGCCAACGTCCTGACTTTC	CASSPIDSLNSGANVLTF
TRBV12-3/TRBV12-4	TRBJ1-2	.	few	TGTGCCAGCAGTTTATCTCGGACAGCCAACTATGGCTACACCTTC	CASSLSRTANYGYTF
TRBV12-3/TRBV12-4	TRBJ2-2	TRBD2	.	TGTGCCAGCAGCCCTACCTGGCTAGCGGGTTTCCCCGGGGAGCTGTTTTTT	CASSPTWLAGFPGELFF
TRBV12-3/TRBV12-4	TRBJ1-5	TRBD1	few	TGTGCCAGCAGTTCCTCCGGGACAGGGGGCCAGCAAGCCCGTCAGCCCCAGCATTTT	CASSSSGTGGQQARQPQHF
TRBV5-5	TRBJ2-5	TRBD2	.	TGTGCCAGCAGCCCCGGGACTAGCGGGAGTTTGATGGAGACCCAGTACTTC	CASSPGTSGSLMETQYF
TRBV20-1	TRBJ1-2	.	.	TGCAGTGCTAGAGATCGCCGACAGCAAGGGATCTATGGCTACACCTTC	CSARDRRQQGIYGYTF
TRBV11-2	TRBJ2-1	.	.	TGTGCCAGCAGCCCGGGGGGCTTTCGGGGGTTCTTC	CASSPGGFRGFF
TRBV9	TRBJ2-7	.	.	TGTGCCAGCAGCGGCCGGGACGTAGCCTACGAGCAGTACTTC	CASSGRDVAYEQYF
TRBV20-1	TRBJ2-7	.	.	TGCAGTGCAGAGGTAGCAGGGAGACACTCCTACGAGCAGTACTTC	CSAEVAGRHSYEQYF
TRBV5-1	TRBJ2-1	.	few	TGCGCCAGCAGCTTGGTCGAGGCCGGAGACGATGAGCAGTTCTTC	CASSLVEAGDDEQFF
TRBV4-1	TRBJ2-2	.	few	TGCGCCAGCAGCCAAGTTGGAACGACGGGAACCGGGGAGCTGTTTTTT	CASSQVGTTGTGELFF
TRBV15	TRBJ1-2	.	few	TGTGCCACCAGCAGAGTACGGGACTATGGCTACACCTTC	CATSRVRDYGYTF
TRBV28	TRBJ2-1	TRBD2	.	TGTGCCAGCAGTCCCCCCGGGAGCGGGGATGAGCAGTTCTTC	CASSPPGSGDEQFF
TRBV12-3/TRBV12-4	TRBJ1-1	.	.	TGTGCCAGCAGAGGAGAGTTGGGGGCTCAAAGCCCCACTGAAGCTTTCTTT	CASRGELGAQSPTEAFF
TRBV6-1	TRBJ1-6	.	.	TGTGCCAGCAGTGAGAAGGGGGTGGGCAATTCACCCCTCCACTTT	CASSEKGVGNSPLHF
TRBV20-1	TRBJ1-3	.	few	TGCAGTGCTAGGGGGACCACTGGAGGAAACACCATATATTTT	CSARGTTGGNTIYF
TRBV28	TRBJ2-3	TRBD2	once	TGTGCCAGCAGCCTTGGACTAGCGGGAGCCTCAGATACGCAGTATTTT	CASSLGLAGASDTQYF
TRBV5-1	TRBJ1-1	TRBD1	many	TGCGCCAGCAGCTGGGGGACAGCGAACACTGAAGCTTTCTTT	CASSWGTANTEAFF
TRBV4-3	TRBJ2-1	.	few	TGCGCCAGCAGCCAGAACGGGGTCACTGCCGGAAAGCAGTTCTTC	CASSQNGVTAGKQFF
TRBV20-1	TRBJ2-3	.	few	TGCAGTGCGCTCCAGAACGACGCGGGGACAGATACGCAGTATTTT	CSALQNDAGTDTQYF
TRBV5-1	TRBJ2-1	.	.	TGCGCCAGCAGCTTGAGGGAGTTATCCCACAATGAGCAGTTCTTC	CASSLRELSHNEQFF
TRBV3-1	TRBJ1-1	.	few	TGTGCCAGCAGCAACCTGAACACTGAAGCTTTCTTT	CASSNLNTEAFF
TRBV7-9	TRBJ1-6	.	few	TGTGCCAGCAGCGAACCCGCGGCGGGTTCACCCCTCCACTTT	CASSEPAAGSPLHF
TRBV20-1	TRBJ1-2	TRBD1	.	TGCAGTGCTAGGGGACAGGGCTTTGGCTACACCTTC	CSARGQGFGYTF
TRBV28	TRBJ1-6	.	few	TGTGCCAGCAGAAGACAGACGAGCTCCTATAATTCACCCCTCCACTTT	CASRRQTSSYNSPLHF
TRBV12-3/TRBV12-4	TRBJ2-1	TRBD2	.	TGTGCCAGCAGTTTTTTGGGACTAGCGGGAGTAAATGAGCAGTTCTTC	CASSFLGLAGVNEQFF
TRBV7-3	TRBJ2-7	.	.	TGTGCCAGCAGCTTAACCGCCGAGGCAGGGACCTACGAGCAGTACTTC	CASSLTAEAGTYEQYF
TRBV20-1	TRBJ1-3	.	few	TGCAGTGCTAGCCAGGCCTCAGGAGGAAACACCATATATTTT	CSASQASGGNTIYF
TRBV4-1	TRBJ2-1	TRBD1	.	TGCGCCAGCAGCCAAGATCAGGGGGTCTACAATGAGCAGTTCTTC	CASSQDQGVYNEQFF
TRBV12-3/TRBV12-4	TRBJ2-5	TRBD2	.	TGTGCCAGCAGGGTTAGCGGGGGGGCCGATGGAGAGACCCAGTACTTC	CASRVSGGADGETQYF
TRBV27	TRBJ2-1	TRBD1	.	TGTGCCAGCAGTTTATCATGGGGACAAGGGGACAGGGTAGATGAGCAGTTCTTC	CASSLSWGQGDRVDEQFF
TRBV28	TRBJ2-4	.	few	TGTGCCAGCAGTCCCCGTGGGGGGCATGGAAACATTCAGTACTTC	CASSPRGGHGNIQYF
TRBV12-3/TRBV12-4	TRBJ2-7	.	.	TGTGCCAGCAGTATCAGTAGCTCCTACGAGCAGTACTTC	CASSISSSYEQYF
TRBV3-1	TRBJ2-2	.	few	TGTGCCAGCAGCCTACGCACCGGGACGGACACCGGGGAGCTGTTTTTT	CASSLRTGTDTGELFF
TRBV5-1	TRBJ1-6	.	.	TGCGCCAGCAGACCCGACCAAATTAATTCACCCCTCCACTTT	CASRPDQINSPLHF
TRBV20-1	TRBJ1-5	.	few	TGCAGTGCCACTACCGGGAGCAAGAATCAGCCCCAGCATTTT	CSATTGSKNQPQHF
TRBV10-3	TRBJ2-5	TRBD1	many	TGTGCCATCAGTTACGGACAGGAAGAGACCCAGTACTTC	CAISYGQEETQYF
TRBV11-2	TRBJ2-6	.	few	TGTGCCAGCAGCTCAGGGACGTCTACGGCTGGGGCCAACGTCCTGACTTTC	CASSSGTSTAGANVLTF
TRBV28	TRBJ1-1	.	.	TGTGCCAGCAGTTCCCCCAGCACTGAAGCTTTCTTT	CASSSPSTEAFF
TRBV20-1	TRBJ2-7	.	.	TGCAGTGCTAAAGGGGGGGCAGGGGGCGAAGAGCAGTACTTC	CSAKGGAGGEEQYF
TRBV12-3/TRBV12-4	TRBJ1-6	.	many	TGTGCCAGTTTGGTCCGCCCTACAAGCTCCTATAATTCACCCCTCCACTTT	CASLVRPTSSYNSPLHF